One sample yielded the 17 T cell receptor beta chains listed below, sequenced in a study of shared clonotypes between healthy human individuals. Profiled with immunoSEQ multiplex PCR; TCRdb holds only in-frame clones, not every one. Seen here are about 2.4 million clones, 93% observed once, and the top ten hold about 0.39%. The specimen was naive CD4+ T cells from PBMCs. Subset noted: CD45RA+ positively selected. These receptors were taken from a young man in good health. Some clones in this sample may be carry-over from other donors' samples.

V and J are TRBV23-1 and TRBJ2-7; D is uncertain. TRBV23-1 is given ORF status, its function remaining uncertain. V lost 2 bases and J lost 4, with 9 bases in between. This CDR3 comprises 13 residues. CDR3 nucleotide sequence: TGCGCCAGCAGTCAAACGGCTGGGTACGAGCAGTACTTC. It codes for CASSQTAGYEQYF.

The V and J genes are TRBV7-2 and TRBJ1-2, with D hard to call. The CDR3 spans 14 residues. Germline V gene sequence: CDR1 SGHTA, CDR2 FQGNSA. V dropped 6 bases and J dropped 5 bases, with 16 bases sitting between them. The CDR3 DNA follows: TGTGCCAGCAGTCCGACAACTGCGGGTTATGGCTACACCTTC. Translating gives CASSPTTAGYGYTF.

V and J are TRBV5-1 and TRBJ2-3; perhaps TRBD2 as D (6 bases). This CDR3 contains 17 residues. Per the germline V gene, CDR1 is SGHRS and CDR2 is YFSETQ. Trimming left V 4 bases short and J 2 bases short, with 20 bases between. CDR3 in DNA: TGCGCCAGCAGCCCTTTGGGTAGCGGAAGTTCCACAGATACGCAGTATTTT. Translated, it gives CASSPLGSGSSTDTQYF.

The genes are TRBV18 and TRBJ2-1, with 8 bases that match TRBD2. The CDR3 has 15 amino acids. Looked up from germline, CDR1 is KGHSH and CDR2 is LQKENI. The ends lost 2 bases at V and 9 bases at J; junction bases unmatched: 9. Written as DNA, the CDR3 is TGTGCCAGCTCACCATTAGCGGGAATCCCCCCTGAGCAGTTCTTC. Encoded protein: CASSPLAGIPPEQFF.

The genes are TRBV18 and TRBJ1-5; D is ambiguous. This CDR3 spans 13 amino acids. Germline lookup yields CDR1 KGHSH and CDR2 LQKENI. The ends were cut back, 3 bases at V and 7 bases at J, with 10 bases in the middle. The CDR3 reads CASSPDLGQPQHF. The CDR3 bases are TGTGCCAGCTCACCTGACCTAGGACAGCCCCAGCATTTT.

The rearrangement joins TRBV5-5 to TRBJ2-5, with 7 bases fitting TRBD1. V trimming: 4 bases; J trimming: 1 base; junction bases outside the gene matches: 13. Germline-derived CDR1 and CDR2 are SGHKS and YYEKEE (reference sequence). The CDR3 is 17 residues long. CDR3 loop: CASSPFRGPRPQETQYF. The CDR3 DNA reads TGTGCCAGCAGCCCGTTTAGGGGGCCACGTCCCCAAGAGACCCAGTACTTC.

The gene calls are TRBV7-9 and TRBJ2-3; tentative D call: TRBD2 (5 bases). With 6 bases removed from V and 3 bases from J, the gap between germline ends came to 13 bases. Germline V gene lookup returns CDR1 SEHNR and CDR2 FQNEAQ (reference sequence). This CDR3 spans 14 amino acids. For the CDR3, the DNA is TGTGCCAGCAGTTACGAGGGTGGGACAGATACGCAGTATTTT. This translates into CASSYEGGTDTQYF. Together with reference TRBV7-9 and TRBJ2-3, the CDR3 gives the full variable domain: DTGVSQNPRHKITKRGQNVTFRCDPISEHNRLYWYRQTLGQGPEFLTYFQNEAQLEKSRLLSDRFSAERPKGSFSTLEIQRTEQGDSAMYLCASSYEGGTDTQYFGPGTRLTVL.

This clone was observed a single time. The rearrangement links TRBV11-1 to TRBJ2-3; D is ambiguous. The germline gives CDR1 SGHAT, CDR2 FQDESV (reference sequence). Trimming left V 5 bases short and J 6 bases short, with 12 bases between. The CDR3 consists of 13 residues. Here the CDR3 reads CASSTVATDTQYF. Here the CDR3 DNA reads TGTGCCAGCAGCACCGTCGCAACGGATACGCAGTATTTT.

DNA for the CDR3: TGTGCCAGCAGCGGATCTAGCGCACTACCTTACAATGAGCAGTTCTTC. Translating it yields CASSGSSALPYNEQFF. The chain recombines TRBV9 with TRBJ2-1, with a possible D match to TRBD2 (6 bases). Deletions cut 3 bases from V and 4 bases from J, with 17 bases between. Germline V gene data show CDR1 as SGDLS and CDR2 as YYNGEE. CDR3 length: 16 residues.

A single count supports this clone. The chain joins TRBV6-6 to TRBJ2-7; maybe TRBD2 (5 bases). This CDR3 is 12 amino acids long. CDR1 MNHNY and CDR2 SVGAGI come from the germline V gene (reference sequence). Trimming pared 2 bases from V and 6 bases from J, leaving 8 bases between. The DNA of the CDR3 is TGTGCCAGCAGTTACCTGGACTTCGAGCAGTACTTC. It encodes CASSYLDFEQYF.

The gene calls are TRBV11-2 and TRBJ2-2; D gene uncertain. The CDR3 contains 14 residues. The V end lost 3 bases, the J end lost 4 bases, and 9 bases lay between the germline ends. The germline V gene encodes CDR1 SGHAT and CDR2 FQNNGV. In DNA, the CDR3 is TGTGCCAGCAGCTTGAGACCGCGCACCGGGGAGCTGTTTTTT. Protein: CASSLRPRTGELFF. Based on the CDR3 plus reference TRBV11-2 and TRBJ2-2, the full variable domain is EAGVAQSPRYKIIEKRQSVAFWCNPISGHATLYWYQQILGQGPKLLIQFQNNGVVDDSQLPKDRFSAERLKGVDSTLKIQPAKLEDSAVYLCASSLRPRTGELFFGEGSRLTVL.

This clone was seen only a few times. V is TRBV28 and J is TRBJ1-4; D unclear. The CDR3 extends over 12 amino acids. V gave up 9 bases and J gave up 8 bases, with 13 bases separating them. In germline, CDR1 is MDHEN, CDR2 SYDVKM. CDR3 in amino acids: CASRRGNEKLFF. The CDR3 DNA is TGTGCCAGTAGACGCGGGAACGAAAAACTGTTTTTT.

This clone appeared a single time. The chain employs TRBV7-3 and TRBJ1-1; 7 nucleotides line up with TRBD1. The germline V gene encodes CDR1 SGHTA and CDR2 FQGTGA. With 5 bases clipped from V and 7 bases from J, the junction kept 10 bases outside the gene matches. The CDR3 runs 14 residues. CDR3 loop: CASSPQAGGFEAFF. The CDR3 region has the DNA TGTGCCAGCAGCCCTCAGGCAGGGGGGTTTGAAGCTTTCTTT.

A note on this clone: Other nucleotide sequences from this sample produce the same CDR3. The V and J genes are TRBV28 and TRBJ2-7; D not certain. The CDR3 totals 11 residues. Trimming removed 6 bases at V and 2 bases at J, with 5 bases between. Germline V gives CDR1 MDHEN, CDR2 SYDVKM. In DNA form, the CDR3 reads TGTGCCAGCAGCCGGCCCTACGAGCAGTACTTC. Protein: CASSRPYEQYF.

This clone turned up a few times. The chain employs TRBV4-1 and TRBJ1-1, with no clear D. Germline V gene data show CDR1 as MGHRA and CDR2 as YSYEKL. This CDR3 spans 17 amino acids. V lost 0 bases and J 5 bases, leaving 19 bases between the germline ends. The chain's CDR3 is CASSQEGRGKRGTEAFF. CDR3 bases: TGCGCCAGCAGCCAAGAGGGTAGAGGGAAACGAGGGACTGAAGCTTTCTTT.

This clone was recorded once. V usage is TRBV9 and J usage is TRBJ1-1; possible D gene TRBD1, 5 bases. CDR1 and CDR2 (germline): SGDLS, YYNGEE. The CDR3 extends over 15 amino acids. V was clipped by 0 bases and J by 3 bases, with 12 bases between them. The CDR3 nucleotides read TGTGCCAGCAGCGTAGACCCAGGGACGGACACTGAAGCTTTCTTT. Protein product: CASSVDPGTDTEAFF.

The chain joins TRBV5-6 to TRBJ2-1; no clear D. V dropped 1 base and J dropped 3 bases, with 2 bases sitting between them. Germline V lookup: CDR1 SGHDT, CDR2 YYEEEE. The CDR3 is 12 amino acids. The CDR3 region is CASSLSYNEQFF. CDR3 nucleotides: TGTGCCAGCAGCTTGAGCTACAATGAGCAGTTCTTC. Filled out from reference TRBV5-6 and TRBJ2-1, the complete variable domain reads DAGVTQSPTHLIKTRGQQVTLRCSPKSGHDTVSWYQQALGQGPQFIFQYYEEEERQRGNFPDRFSGHQFPNYSSELNVNALLLGDSALYLCASSLSYNEQFFGPGTRLTVL.